Shown below are 24 T cell receptor beta chains from a single sample sequenced in a study of T cell responses to AZD1222 COVID-19 vaccine (dated by TCRdb to the early 2020s). The time point label corresponds to: sample from adult after SARS-CoV-2 infection, after symptom onset. Receptor libraries were prepared by the immunoSEQ multiplex PCR assay. TCRdb retrieved this table from immuneACCESS and kept in-frame rearrangements only. Not all clones are present; in checked studies, unresolved V genes account for under half, and no reason is known for the remainder. This sample lists about 140,000 clones; just under 95% were detected once. Around 10% of the sample lies in the top ten. The sequences come from peripheral blood, collected after recovery from COVID-19. All receptors come from an adult who had recovered from COVID-19.

The chain couples TRBV24-1 to TRBJ1-1; 7 bases are a match to TRBD1. Germline V gives CDR1 KGHDR, CDR2 SFDVKD. The CDR3 loop spans 13 amino acids. V was clipped by 5 bases and J by 7 bases; unmatched bases: 6. CDR3 nucleotide sequence: TGTGCCACCAGTGCAAGGGGGCTTGGTGAAGCTTTCTTT. It yields the protein CATSARGLGEAFF.

The rearrangement uses TRBV6-5 and TRBJ2-1; 7 bases map to TRBD2. Germline trimming cut 5 bases from V and 6 bases from J; bases unmatched to any gene: 7. Germline values: CDR1 MNHEY, CDR2 SVGAGI. The CDR3 sequence is 14 residues long. The chain's CDR3 is CASSPVAGGNEQFF. The CDR3 bases are TGTGCCAGCAGTCCCGTAGCGGGTGGCAATGAGCAGTTCTTC.

The chain links TRBV2 to TRBJ1-1; the D gene is possibly TRBD1 (5 bases). Germline values: CDR1 SNHLY, CDR2 FYNNEI. The CDR3 totals 14 residues. Deletions cut 6 bases from V and 11 bases from J, with 22 bases between. The CDR3 DNA is TGTGCCAGCAGACTGACAGAGGGTGGGGCCGGGGCTTTCTTT. It codes for CASRLTEGGAGAFF.

V is TRBV10-3 and J is TRBJ2-6, with D maybe TRBD1 (5 bases). Germline CDR1 and CDR2: ENHRY and SYGVKD. The CDR3 extends over 13 amino acids. The germline V and J ends were trimmed by 10 bases and 2 bases, with 9 bases remaining between them. CDR3 sequence (DNA): TGTGCCACCTCACAGGCTGGGGCCAACGTCCTGACTTTC. Protein: CATSQAGANVLTF.

The chain employs TRBV7-8 and TRBJ1-2, with D possibly being TRBD1 (5 bases). Trimming took 4 bases from V and 7 from J, leaving 28 bases between them. The CDR3 has 18 amino acids. Per the germline V gene, CDR1 is SGHVS and CDR2 is FQNEAQ. In nucleotides, the CDR3 is TGTGCCAGCAGCTACGCCACCCCGGGGGTTTCAGGGTTGCGTGGCTACACCTTC. Amino acid sequence: CASSYATPGVSGLRGYTF.

The chain couples TRBV20-1 to TRBJ2-7; no clear D gene. The length of the CDR3 is 10 residues. Trimming pared 5 bases from V and 3 bases from J, leaving 5 bases between. Germline values: CDR1 DFQATT, CDR2 SNEGSKA (reference sequence). CDR3 sequence reads: CSAGLYEQYF. The CDR3 coding sequence is TGCAGTGCTGGTCTCTACGAGCAGTACTTC.

The chain combines TRBV6-5 with TRBJ1-2, with a tentative D call TRBD1 (5 bases). V was shortened by 6 bases and J by 3 bases, with 14 bases between the two germline ends. The germline gives CDR1 MNHEY, CDR2 SVGAGI. The CDR3 covers 14 residues. The CDR3 here is CASRGTGAYYGYTF. The CDR3 DNA is TGTGCCAGCAGGGGGACCGGGGCGTACTATGGCTACACCTTC.

The chain joins TRBV5-6 to TRBJ1-4; D remains ambiguous. CDR3 length equals 14 residues. Per germline, CDR1 SGHDT and CDR2 YYEEEE. The V end was cut by 0 bases, the J end by 9 bases, with 12 bases between. CDR3 residues: CASSLGAIKQKLFF. CDR3 nucleotides: TGTGCCAGCAGCTTGGGAGCGATCAAGCAAAAACTGTTTTTT. Using reference TRBV5-6 and TRBJ1-4 for the parts outside the CDR3, the full variable domain is DAGVTQSPTHLIKTRGQQVTLRCSPKSGHDTVSWYQQALGQGPQFIFQYYEEEERQRGNFPDRFSGHQFPNYSSELNVNALLLGDSALYLCASSLGAIKQKLFFGSGTQLSVL.

V is TRBV4-1 and J is TRBJ2-5; a weak D match, TRBD2 (5 bases). CDR3 length equals 16 residues. The V and J ends lost 1 base and 4 bases respectively, with 16 bases between them. Per the germline V gene, CDR1 is MGHRA and CDR2 is YSYEKL. The CDR3 region has the DNA TGCGCCAGCAGCCAAGGTAGAAGCGGCCCAACAGAGACCCAGTACTTC. Translating it yields CASSQGRSGPTETQYF.

The chain carries TRBV27 and TRBJ2-7; 10 bases line up with TRBD2. With 6 bases clipped from V and 7 bases from J, the junction kept 0 bases outside the gene matches. Germline V gene data show CDR1 as MNHEY and CDR2 as SMNVEV (reference sequence). CDR3 length: 11 amino acids. The CDR3 DNA follows: TGTGCCAGCAGACTAGCGGGGGAGCAGTACTTC. This sequence encodes CASRLAGEQYF.

The gene calls are TRBV11-3 and TRBJ2-2; 16 bases line up with TRBD2. The trim removed 5 bases at V and 4 bases at J, leaving 10 bases unmatched. This CDR3 has 19 residues. The germline gives CDR1 SGHNT, CDR2 YENEEA. CDR3 protein: CASSPGLAGGPIGTGELFF. In DNA, the CDR3 is TGTGCCAGCAGCCCGGGACTAGCGGGAGGGCCCATCGGCACCGGGGAGCTGTTTTTT. Using reference TRBV11-3 and TRBJ2-2 for the parts outside the CDR3, the full variable domain is EAGVVQSPRYKIIEKKQPVAFWCNPISGHNTLYWYLQNLGQGPELLIRYENEEAVDDSQLPKDRFSAERLKGVDSTLKIQPAELGDSAVYLCASSPGLAGGPIGTGELFFGEGSRLTVL.

The V gene is TRBV5-1, the J gene TRBJ1-1, with a possible D match to TRBD1 (6 bases). Germline loops: CDR1 SGHRS, CDR2 YFSETQ. Trimming took 4 bases from V and 1 from J, leaving 17 bases between them. CDR3 length: 16 amino acids. The CDR3 loop reads CASSVAPDRPNTEAFF. The CDR3 DNA sequence: TGCGCCAGCAGCGTAGCCCCTGACAGGCCGAACACTGAAGCTTTCTTT. The full variable domain, completed using reference TRBV5-1 and TRBJ1-1, is KAGVTQTPRYLIKTRGQQVTLSCSPISGHRSVSWYQQTPGQGLQFLFEYFSETQRNKGNFPGRFSGRQFSNSRSEMNVSTLELGDSALYLCASSVAPDRPNTEAFFGQGTRLTVV.

A remark on this clone: The junction shows a germline mismatch at one end, possibly a read error. The same CDR3 can be traced to other DNA sequences in this sample. The chain carries TRBV6-5 and TRBJ1-2; D not certain. The germline V gene has CDR1 MNHEY and CDR2 SVGAGI. The CDR3 length is 14 residues. The CDR3 DNA reads TGTGCCAGCAGCTACTCCGAGGCTCCATATGGCTACACCTTC. Translating it yields CASSYSEAPYGYTF.

The rearrangement links TRBV7-9 to TRBJ2-7, with 7 bases matching TRBD1. Germline lookup yields CDR1 SEHNR and CDR2 FQNEAQ (reference sequence). The V and J ends lost 0 bases and 2 bases, in that order; junction bases with no gene match: 4. The CDR3 runs to 15 residues. DNA for the CDR3: TGTGCCAGCAGCTTAGCTGGAGGACAGGCCTACGAGCAGTACTTC. This gives the protein CASSLAGGQAYEQYF.

The rearrangement uses TRBV12-2 and TRBJ1-2. TRBV12-2 is designated a pseudogene. The CDR3 runs to 14 residues. The CDR3 loop reads CASRFRGGNYGYTF. The CDR3 DNA sequence: TGTGCAAGTCGCTTTCGGGGCGGGAACTATGGCTACACCTTC.

V is TRBV11-2 and J is TRBJ2-2, with 8 nucleotides matching TRBD2. J gave up 4 bases and V 5 bases, and 3 bases lay outside the gene matches. The CDR3 extends over 14 amino acids. Per germline, CDR1 SGHAT and CDR2 FQNNGV. CDR3 nucleotides: TGTGCCAGCAGCATCGGACTAGCCACCGGGGAGCTGTTTTTT. Encoded protein: CASSIGLATGELFF.

The V call is TRBV5-1, the J call TRBJ1-2, with TRBD1 identical over 7 bases. V lost 5 bases, J lost 3 bases, and 4 bases stayed unmatched. In germline, CDR1 is SGHRS, CDR2 YFSETQ. CDR3 size: 13 residues. For the CDR3, the DNA is TGCGCCAGCAGATGGGACAGCTACTATGGCTACACCTTC. Amino acid sequence: CASRWDSYYGYTF.

This sequence joins TRBV21-1 and TRBJ2-5; the D call in the table, TRBD1, was not verified against the DNA. TRBV21-1 represents a pseudogene. The CDR3 totals 13 residues. The CDR3 coding sequence is TGTGCCAGCAGCAAGACAGTACAAGAGACCCAGTACTTC. Encoded protein: CASSKTVQETQYF.

This clone has more than one count but fewer than ten. V gene TRBV5-1 combines with J gene TRBJ2-1; possible D gene TRBD2, 6 bases. Germline CDR1 SGHRS, CDR2 YFSETQ. V was trimmed by 2 bases and J by 7 bases, leaving 22 bases between them. The CDR3 extends over 17 amino acids. The CDR3 is CASSLRGWDSSGNEQFF. The CDR3 region has the DNA TGCGCCAGCAGCTTAAGGGGTTGGGACTCCTCGGGGAATGAGCAGTTCTTC.

This sequence joins TRBV2 and TRBJ1-5; 7 bases agree with TRBD1. V lost 6 bases and J lost 4; bases outside the gene matches: 6. The CDR3 totals 14 residues. Germline V gene lookup returns CDR1 SNHLY and CDR2 FYNNEI. The CDR3: CASRTGSWNQPQHF. The CDR3 DNA sequence: TGTGCCAGCAGGACAGGGTCATGGAATCAGCCCCAGCATTTT.

The J gene is TRBJ2-5, the V gene TRBV18, with 14 nucleotides matching TRBD2. Germline V lookup: CDR1 KGHSH, CDR2 LQKENI. CDR3 size: 16 residues. V was pared by 3 bases and J by 7 bases, with 7 bases of the junction left unmatched. The CDR3 here is CASSPPGLAGVLTQYF. The CDR3 DNA is TGTGCCAGCTCACCTCCGGGACTAGCGGGAGTTCTGACCCAGTACTTC.

CDR3 amino acids: CASSKGGTAETQYF. The CDR3 region has the DNA TGTGCCAGCAGCAAAGGGGGCACGGCAGAGACCCAGTACTTC. The V call is TRBV11-2, the J call TRBJ2-5; 7 nucleotides align to TRBD1. Germline lookup yields CDR1 SGHAT and CDR2 FQNNGV. The CDR3 runs to 14 residues. Unmatched junction bases numbered 7, after V lost 5 bases and J lost 4 bases.

This sequence joins TRBV2 and TRBJ2-3; TRBD1 aligns across 8 bases. Losses at the gene ends were 6 bases for V and 2 bases for J; bases not matched to a gene: 7. The CDR3 extends over 15 amino acids. Per the germline V gene, CDR1 is SNHLY and CDR2 is FYNNEI. For the CDR3, the DNA is TGTGCCAGCAGAAACCGGGACAGGACCACAGATACGCAGTATTTT. Residues: CASRNRDRTTDTQYF.

The rearrangement uses TRBV5-1 and TRBJ2-1; D might be TRBD1 or TRBD2, each matching 7 bases. The CDR3 has 17 residues. Per germline, CDR1 SGHRS and CDR2 YFSETQ. Trimming removed 2 bases at V and 10 bases at J, with 25 bases between. This chain's CDR3 is CASSFFRGDSGSSEQFF. DNA of the CDR3: TGCGCCAGCAGCTTCTTCCGGGGGGACAGTGGATCGTCCGAGCAGTTCTTC.